One TCR beta chain is described in this entry. What it binds is not known. V shed 4 bases and J 4 bases; nucleotides not matched to a gene: 6. This CDR3 is built from 17 residues. The protocol was immunoSEQ multiplex PCR, while the TCRdb copy is restricted to in-frame clones and leaves out a portion. The sample has about 150,000 clones; 90% are singletons. These data originate in a study of T cell responses to AZD1222 COVID-19 vaccine. Notes on the study in general: Close to half of spike-specific TCRs reportedly recognize unmutated variant regions. Following two doses of AZD1222, Spike-specific TCR breadth and depth rose. Most donors were white British, females outnumbered males, and clonal diversity was possibly underestimated.

The chain has TRBV5-3 and TRBJ2-2; TRBD2 matches at 14 bases. TRBV5-3 is classed as an ORF, of uncertain function. This clonotype originated in an adult in good health. Sequenced here: peripheral blood, sampled on day 0 of AZD1222 vaccination. CDR3 DNA sequence: TGTGCCAGAAGCCCCCCGGGACTAGCGGGGGCCACCGGGGAGCTGTTTTTT. This encodes CARSPPGLAGATGELFF.